This entry lists 19 T cell receptor beta chains sequenced from one sample in a study of blood T cell repertoires in COVID-19. The data were produced by immunoSEQ multiplex PCR, yet TCRdb's version contains in-frame clones alone and is incomplete. The repertoire holds roughly 180,000 clones, roughly 83% seen once, with 4.4% in the top ten. Input material: PBMCs or T cells enriched from blood (not recorded which). These receptors came from a woman aged 45-65 years who had recovered from COVID-19.

This chain links TRBV25-1 with TRBJ1-2; 9 bases are shared with TRBD1. J lost 8 bases, V lost 6 bases, and 10 bases had no gene match. This CDR3 spans 14 amino acids. Germline CDR1 MGHDK, CDR2 SYGVNS. CDR3 bases: TGTGCCAGCAGCCTACCTGGACAGGGGTTCGGCTACACCTTC. Its translation is CASSLPGQGFGYTF.

The chain is built from TRBV24-1 and TRBJ2-5; tentative D call: TRBD2 (7 bases). Germline CDR1 KGHDR, CDR2 SFDVKD. There are 18 residues in the CDR3. The germline V and J ends were trimmed by 3 bases and 2 bases, with 21 bases remaining between them. CDR3 amino acids: CATSDSMGGAYRQETQYF. In nucleotides, the CDR3 is TGTGCCACCAGTGATAGCATGGGGGGGGCGTATAGACAAGAGACCCAGTACTTC.

The gene calls are TRBV30 and TRBJ1-1, with D perhaps matching TRBD1 (5 bases). This CDR3 contains 15 residues. Germline V lookup: CDR1 GTSNPN, CDR2 SVGIG (reference sequence). Trimming removed 2 bases at V and 4 bases at J, with 17 bases between. The CDR3: CAWSRVGARGTEAFF. The CDR3 DNA is TGTGCCTGGAGTCGGGTAGGGGCTAGAGGCACTGAAGCTTTCTTT.

A single count supports this clone. CDR3 sequence reads: CSAQAQPNQPQHF. CDR3 nucleotides: TGCAGCGCCCAGGCGCAACCCAATCAGCCCCAGCATTTT. V is TRBV29-1 and J is TRBJ1-5; D is uncertain. Deletions cut 7 bases from V and 3 bases from J, with 13 bases between. This CDR3 has 13 amino acids. CDR1 is SQVTM, CDR2 ANQGSEA, per germline.

The rearrangement uses TRBV2 and TRBJ2-2, with TRBD2 as a possible D gene (7 bases). Germline assignment: CDR1 SNHLY and CDR2 FYNNEI. Trimming removed 8 bases at V and 4 bases at J, with 17 bases between. The CDR3 is 15 amino acids. The CDR3 loop is CASGMGGQSTGELFF. The CDR3 DNA sequence: TGTGCCAGCGGCATGGGGGGGCAGTCCACCGGGGAGCTGTTTTTT.

The chain joins TRBV9 to TRBJ2-1; TRBD2 matches 15 bases. Germline loops: CDR1 SGDLS, CDR2 YYNGEE. V lost 3 bases, J lost 12 bases, and 7 bases stayed unmatched. CDR3 length equals 15 residues. The CDR3 reads CASSARTSGREWQFF. CDR3 nucleotide sequence: TGTGCCAGCAGCGCCCGGACTAGCGGGAGGGAGTGGCAGTTCTTC. The full variable domain, with the rest looked up from reference TRBV9 and TRBJ2-1, is DSGVTQTPKHLITATGQRVTLRCSPRSGDLSVYWYQQSLDQGLQFLIQYYNGEERAKGNILERFSAQQFPDLHSELNLSSLELGDSALYFCASSARTSGREWQFFGPGTRLTVL.

The V and J genes are TRBV15 and TRBJ1-1; TRBD1 agrees at 9 bases. The CDR3 contains 16 residues. Germline lookup yields CDR1 LNHNV and CDR2 YYDKDF (reference sequence). V dropped 3 bases and J dropped 0; count of bases not matched to a gene: 5. Here the CDR3 DNA reads TGTGCCACCAGCAGTTTGGACAGGGGCCTGAACACTGAAGCTTTCTTT. Its translation is CATSSLDRGLNTEAFF.

The rearrangement joins TRBV7-9 to TRBJ2-3; perhaps TRBD2 as D (5 bases). The CDR3 is 16 residues long. Germline assignment: CDR1 SEHNR and CDR2 FQNEAQ (reference sequence). V dropped 5 bases and J dropped 2 bases, with 17 bases sitting between them. The CDR3 sequence: CASSPFTGGHTDTQYF. The CDR3 region has the DNA TGTGCCAGCAGCCCATTCACCGGCGGGCACACAGATACGCAGTATTTT.

The chain uses TRBV5-1 and TRBJ1-2; TRBD1 agrees at 7 bases. CDR3 length: 13 amino acids. CDR1 and CDR2 (germline): SGHRS, YFSETQ. With 8 bases clipped from V and 8 bases from J, the junction kept 12 bases outside the gene matches. The CDR3 DNA follows: TGCGCCAGTAGAATGACAGGGCAAAGGGGCTACACCTTC. Its translation is CASRMTGQRGYTF.

The rearrangement links TRBV28 to TRBJ1-2, with a possible D match to TRBD1 (5 bases). V lost 3 bases and J lost 4, with 21 bases in between. CDR3 length equals 17 residues. Germline V lookup: CDR1 MDHEN, CDR2 SYDVKM. The CDR3 reads CASSFPDIASSFYGYTF. The CDR3 DNA sequence: TGTGCCAGCAGTTTCCCGGACATTGCGAGCTCGTTCTATGGCTACACCTTC.

The V call is TRBV10-3, the J call TRBJ1-6, with D hard to call. Germline lookup yields CDR1 ENHRY and CDR2 SYGVKD. CDR3 length: 13 residues. V was shortened by 6 bases and J by 5 bases, with 8 bases between the two germline ends. The chain's CDR3 is CAIRAENNSPLHF. CDR3 DNA sequence: TGTGCCATCAGGGCGGAGAATAATTCACCCCTCCACTTT.

The chain links TRBV6-5 to TRBJ2-3, with D perhaps TRBD1 (6 bases). The CDR3 extends over 15 amino acids. The germline V gene encodes CDR1 MNHEY and CDR2 SVGAGI. Trimming pared 6 bases from V and 0 bases from J, leaving 13 bases between. The DNA of the CDR3 is TGTGCCAGCAGCGCCGGGACATTAAGCACAGATACGCAGTATTTT. Its translation is CASSAGTLSTDTQYF.

V is TRBV6-5 and J is TRBJ2-1; TRBD1 agrees at 8 bases. The germline gives CDR1 MNHEY, CDR2 SVGAGI. The CDR3 extends over 15 amino acids. The J segment lost 6 bases and the V segment lost 4 bases, leaving 8 bases of the junction unmatched. The CDR3: CASSFQGAVPNEQFF. DNA for the CDR3: TGTGCCAGCAGTTTCCAGGGGGCGGTCCCCAATGAGCAGTTCTTC.

The chain carries TRBV7-2 and TRBJ2-3; 9 bases align to TRBD2. The CDR3 is 13 residues long. Per the germline V gene, CDR1 is SGHTA and CDR2 is FQGNSA. V lost 8 bases, J lost 1 base, and 1 base stayed unmatched. For the CDR3, the DNA is TGTGCCAGCTGGACTAGCGGCACAGATACGCAGTATTTT. Its protein product is CASWTSGTDTQYF.

This CDR3 reads CASSQGQEAFF. CDR3 coding DNA: TGCGCCAGCAGTCAGGGGCAGGAAGCTTTCTTT. V and J are TRBV5-1 and TRBJ1-1; the D gene is possibly TRBD1 (6 bases). Trimming cost V 5 bases and J 8 bases, with 10 bases left between them. The CDR3 contains 11 residues. Germline CDR1 reads SGHRS; CDR2 reads YFSETQ.

The chain uses TRBV19 and TRBJ2-1; D gene unclear. Trimming took 4 bases from V and 8 from J, leaving 6 bases between them. The germline V gene encodes CDR1 LNHDA and CDR2 SQIVND (reference sequence). CDR3 size: 11 residues. In DNA form, the CDR3 reads TGTGCCAGTAGTAGAACACATGAGCAGTTCTTC. This translates into CASSRTHEQFF.

The chain is built from TRBV5-4 and TRBJ1-1, with D perhaps matching TRBD1 (6 bases). The CDR3 has 13 amino acids. With 0 bases removed from V and 10 bases from J, the gap between germline ends came to 13 bases. The V gene's germline CDR1 is SGHNT and CDR2 YYREEE (reference sequence). DNA for the CDR3: TGTGCCAGCAGCTTGGCCGACGAAGGGGGAGCTTTCTTT. Residues: CASSLADEGGAFF.

The V gene is TRBV5-1, the J gene TRBJ1-2, with D possibly being TRBD1 (6 bases). V was cut by 4 bases and J by 2 bases, with 18 bases left in between. The CDR3 covers 16 residues. CDR1 is SGHRS, CDR2 YFSETQ, per germline. The CDR3 DNA follows: TGCGCCAGCAGCCCGTTTACGACAGGCCAAAACTATGGCTACACCTTC. This encodes CASSPFTTGQNYGYTF.

This clone was picked up a small number of times. The chain carries TRBV21-1 and TRBJ2-5; whether TRBD1, the table's D call, matches the DNA was not checked. TRBV21-1 is a pseudogene segment. The CDR3 loop spans 13 amino acids. The CDR3 protein is CASRTGPQETQYF. DNA for the CDR3: TGTGCCAGCAGGACAGGACCCCAAGAGACCCAGTACTTC.